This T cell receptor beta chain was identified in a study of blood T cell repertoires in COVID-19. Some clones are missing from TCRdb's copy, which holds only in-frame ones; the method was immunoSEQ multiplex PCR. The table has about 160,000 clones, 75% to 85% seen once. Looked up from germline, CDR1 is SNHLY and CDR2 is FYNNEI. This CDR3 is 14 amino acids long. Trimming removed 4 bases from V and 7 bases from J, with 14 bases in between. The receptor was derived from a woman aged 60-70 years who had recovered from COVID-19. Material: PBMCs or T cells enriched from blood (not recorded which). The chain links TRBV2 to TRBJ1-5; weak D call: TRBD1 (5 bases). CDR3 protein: CASSGGGAGQPQHF. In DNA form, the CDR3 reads TGTGCCAGCAGTGGCGGGGGAGCTGGGCAGCCCCAGCATTTT.